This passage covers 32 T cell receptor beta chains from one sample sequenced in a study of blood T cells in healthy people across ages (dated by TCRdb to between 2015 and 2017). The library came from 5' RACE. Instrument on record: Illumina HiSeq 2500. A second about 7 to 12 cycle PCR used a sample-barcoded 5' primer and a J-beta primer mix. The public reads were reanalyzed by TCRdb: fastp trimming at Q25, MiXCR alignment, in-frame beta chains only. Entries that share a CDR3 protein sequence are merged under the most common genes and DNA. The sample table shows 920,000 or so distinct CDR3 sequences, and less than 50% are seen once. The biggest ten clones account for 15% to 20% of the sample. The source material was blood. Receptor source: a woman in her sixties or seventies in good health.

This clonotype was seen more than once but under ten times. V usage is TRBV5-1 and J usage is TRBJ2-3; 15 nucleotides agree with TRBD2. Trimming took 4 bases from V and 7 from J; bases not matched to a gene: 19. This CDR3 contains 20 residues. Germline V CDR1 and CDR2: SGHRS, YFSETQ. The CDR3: CASSITGTSGRPLRGHTQYF. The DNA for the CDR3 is TGCGCCAGCAGCATAACCGGGACTAGCGGGAGGCCCCTCCGGGGGCATACGCAGTATTTT.

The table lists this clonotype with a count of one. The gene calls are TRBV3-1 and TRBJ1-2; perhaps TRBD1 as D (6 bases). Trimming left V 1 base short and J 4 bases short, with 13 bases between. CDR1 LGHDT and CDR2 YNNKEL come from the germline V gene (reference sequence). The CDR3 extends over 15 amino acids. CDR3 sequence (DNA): TGTGCCAGCAGCCAAGGGCCCAGGGGTGGCTATGGCTACACCTTC. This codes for CASSQGPRGGYGYTF. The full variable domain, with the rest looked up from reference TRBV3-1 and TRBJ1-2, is DTAVSQTPKYLVTQMGNDKSIKCEQNLGHDTMYWYKQDSKKFLKIMFSYNNKELIINETVPNRFSPKSPDKAHLNLHINSLELGDSAVYFCASSQGPRGGYGYTFGSGTRLTVV.

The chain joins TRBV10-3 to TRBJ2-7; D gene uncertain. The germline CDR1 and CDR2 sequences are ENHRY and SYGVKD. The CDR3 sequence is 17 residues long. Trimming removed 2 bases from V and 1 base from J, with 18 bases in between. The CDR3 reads CAISETSSLSRSYEQYF. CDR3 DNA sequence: TGTGCCATCAGTGAGACAAGTTCCCTATCTAGGTCCTACGAGCAGTACTTC.

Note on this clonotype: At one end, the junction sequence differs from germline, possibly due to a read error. DNA of the CDR3: TGTGCCACCAGCAGAGCTGTCCAAGCACGTTCCTCCGAGCAGTACTTC. Its protein product is CATSRAVQARSSEQYF. This rearrangement joins TRBV15 to TRBJ2-7; D uncertain. CDR3 size: 16 residues. The V gene's germline CDR1 is LNHNV and CDR2 YYDKDF (reference sequence). The full variable domain, completed using reference TRBV15 and TRBJ2-7, is DAMVIQNPRYQVTQFGKPVTLSCSQTLNHNVMYWYQQKSSQAPKLLFHYYDKDFNNEADTPDNFQSRRPNTSFCFLDIRSPGLGDTAMYLCATSRAVQARSSEQYFGPGTRLTVT.

Here the CDR3 reads CASCLGQGYEQYF. The CDR3 nucleotides are TGTGCCAGCTGCCTGGGACAGGGATACGAGCAGTACTTC. The gene calls are TRBV27 and TRBJ2-7; 9 bases map to TRBD1. The CDR3 length is 13 residues. Germline V gene lookup returns CDR1 MNHEY and CDR2 SMNVEV (reference sequence). Trimming at V came to 8 bases and at J to 4 bases, leaving 6 bases not matched to a gene.

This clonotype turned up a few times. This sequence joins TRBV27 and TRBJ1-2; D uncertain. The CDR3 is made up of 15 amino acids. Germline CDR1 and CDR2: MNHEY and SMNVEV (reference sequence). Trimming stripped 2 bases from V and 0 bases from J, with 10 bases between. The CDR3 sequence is CASSLGPVSNYGYTF. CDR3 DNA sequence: TGTGCCAGCAGTTTAGGGCCAGTGTCTAACTATGGCTACACCTTC.

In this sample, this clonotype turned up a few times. CDR3 nucleotide sequence: TGCGCCAGCAGCCTCCGACTAGACGGGGATTCCTACAATGAGCAGTTCTTC. Its protein product is CASSLRLDGDSYNEQFF. The chain employs TRBV4-1 and TRBJ2-1; tentative D call: TRBD2 (6 bases). The CDR3 runs to 17 residues. V dropped 4 bases and J dropped 1 base, with 17 bases sitting between them. CDR1 MGHRA and CDR2 YSYEKL come from the germline V gene.

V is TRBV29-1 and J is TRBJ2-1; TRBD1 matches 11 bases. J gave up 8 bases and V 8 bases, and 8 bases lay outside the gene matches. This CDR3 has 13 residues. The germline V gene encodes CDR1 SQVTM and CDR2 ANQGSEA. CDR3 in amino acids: CSLWTGGGDEQFF. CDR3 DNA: TGCAGCCTCTGGACAGGGGGCGGAGATGAGCAGTTCTTC.

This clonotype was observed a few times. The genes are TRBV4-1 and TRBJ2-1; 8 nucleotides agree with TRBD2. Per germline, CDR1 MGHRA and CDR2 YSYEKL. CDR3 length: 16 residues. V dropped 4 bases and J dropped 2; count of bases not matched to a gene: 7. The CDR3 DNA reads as TGCGCCAGCAGCCGAGCGGGGGAAGCTACCTACAATGAGCAGTTCTTC. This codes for CASSRAGEATYNEQFF.

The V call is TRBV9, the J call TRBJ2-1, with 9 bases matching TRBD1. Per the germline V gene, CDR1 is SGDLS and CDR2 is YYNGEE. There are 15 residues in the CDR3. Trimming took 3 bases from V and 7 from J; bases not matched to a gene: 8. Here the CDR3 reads CASSAGTGSENEQFF. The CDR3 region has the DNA TGTGCCAGCAGCGCCGGGACAGGGAGCGAGAATGAGCAGTTCTTC.

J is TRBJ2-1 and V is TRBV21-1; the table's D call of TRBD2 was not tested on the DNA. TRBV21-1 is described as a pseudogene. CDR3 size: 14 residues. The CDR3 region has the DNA TGTGCCGGCCATACTAGCGGGACTTACAATGAGCAGTTCTTC. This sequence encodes CAGHTSGTYNEQFF.

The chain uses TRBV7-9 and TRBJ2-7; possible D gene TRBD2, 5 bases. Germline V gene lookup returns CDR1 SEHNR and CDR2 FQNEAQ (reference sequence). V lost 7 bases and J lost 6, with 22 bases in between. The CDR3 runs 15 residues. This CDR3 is CASNTHGLNKGEQYF. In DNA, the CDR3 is TGTGCCAGCAACACCCACGGACTGAACAAAGGCGAGCAGTACTTC.

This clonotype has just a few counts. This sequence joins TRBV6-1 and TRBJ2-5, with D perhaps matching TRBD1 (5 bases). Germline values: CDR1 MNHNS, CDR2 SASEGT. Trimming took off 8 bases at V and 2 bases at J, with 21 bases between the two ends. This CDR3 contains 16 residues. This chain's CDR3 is CASGALSGPQQETQYF. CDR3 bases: TGTGCCAGCGGGGCTCTCTCAGGGCCACAACAAGAGACCCAGTACTTC.

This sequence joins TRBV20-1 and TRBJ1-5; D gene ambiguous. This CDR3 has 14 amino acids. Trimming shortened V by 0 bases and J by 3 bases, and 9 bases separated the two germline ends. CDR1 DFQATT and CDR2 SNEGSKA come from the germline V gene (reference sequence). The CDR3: CSARENRFNQPQHF. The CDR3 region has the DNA TGCAGTGCTAGAGAAAACAGATTCAATCAGCCCCAGCATTTT.

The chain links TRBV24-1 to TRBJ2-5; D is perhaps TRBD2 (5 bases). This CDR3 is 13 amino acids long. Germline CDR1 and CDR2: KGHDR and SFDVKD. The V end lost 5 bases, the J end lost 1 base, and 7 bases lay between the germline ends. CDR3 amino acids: CATSVGAQETQYF. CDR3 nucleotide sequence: TGTGCCACCAGTGTGGGAGCCCAAGAGACCCAGTACTTC.

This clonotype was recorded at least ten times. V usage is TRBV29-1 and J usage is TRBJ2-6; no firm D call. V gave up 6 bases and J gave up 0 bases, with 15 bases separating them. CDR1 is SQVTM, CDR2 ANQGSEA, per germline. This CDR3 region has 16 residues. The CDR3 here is CSVLSLATSGANVLTF. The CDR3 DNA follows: TGCAGCGTCCTTTCTTTGGCTACCTCTGGGGCCAACGTCCTGACTTTC.

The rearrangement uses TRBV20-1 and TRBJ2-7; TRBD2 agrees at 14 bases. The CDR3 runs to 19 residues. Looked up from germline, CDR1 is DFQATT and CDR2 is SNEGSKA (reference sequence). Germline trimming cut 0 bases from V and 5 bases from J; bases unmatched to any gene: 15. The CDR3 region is CSARDFSPRGLAGVHEQYF. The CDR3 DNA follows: TGCAGTGCTAGAGATTTTAGCCCACGGGGACTAGCGGGAGTCCACGAGCAGTACTTC.

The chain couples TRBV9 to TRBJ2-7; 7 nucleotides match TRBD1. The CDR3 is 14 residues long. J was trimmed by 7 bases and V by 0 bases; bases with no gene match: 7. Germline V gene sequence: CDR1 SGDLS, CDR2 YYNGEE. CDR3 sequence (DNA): TGTGCCAGCAGCGTAGAGGGAACAGGGGAAGAGCAGTACTTC. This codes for CASSVEGTGEEQYF. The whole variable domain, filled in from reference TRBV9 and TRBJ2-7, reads DSGVTQTPKHLITATGQRVTLRCSPRSGDLSVYWYQQSLDQGLQFLIQYYNGEERAKGNILERFSAQQFPDLHSELNLSSLELGDSALYFCASSVEGTGEEQYFGPGTRLTVT.

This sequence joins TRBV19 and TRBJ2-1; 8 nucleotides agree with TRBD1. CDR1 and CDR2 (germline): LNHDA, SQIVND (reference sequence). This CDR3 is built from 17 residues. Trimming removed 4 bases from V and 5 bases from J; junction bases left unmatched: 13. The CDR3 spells CASSNPRGRETHNEQFF. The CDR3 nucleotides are TGTGCCAGTAGTAACCCCAGGGGGCGCGAAACTCACAATGAGCAGTTCTTC.

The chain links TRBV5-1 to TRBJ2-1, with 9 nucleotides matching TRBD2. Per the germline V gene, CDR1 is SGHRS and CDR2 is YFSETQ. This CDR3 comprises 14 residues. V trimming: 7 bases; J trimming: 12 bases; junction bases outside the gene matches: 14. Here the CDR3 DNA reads TGCGCCAGCCGCCTCGGGCTAGCGGGACAAGCGCAGTTCTTC. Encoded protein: CASRLGLAGQAQFF.

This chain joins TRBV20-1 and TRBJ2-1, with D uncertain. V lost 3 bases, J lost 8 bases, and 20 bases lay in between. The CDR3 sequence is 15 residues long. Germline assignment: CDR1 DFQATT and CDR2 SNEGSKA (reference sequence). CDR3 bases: TGCAGTGCTAGGCCCGGGTCTGGAAACGTCTATGAGCAGTTCTTC. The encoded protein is CSARPGSGNVYEQFF.

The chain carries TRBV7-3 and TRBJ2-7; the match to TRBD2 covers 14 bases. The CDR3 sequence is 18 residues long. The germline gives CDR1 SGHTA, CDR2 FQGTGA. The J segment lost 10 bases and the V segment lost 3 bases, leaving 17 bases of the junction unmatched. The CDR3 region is CASSFSGPPGTSGSKQYF. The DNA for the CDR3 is TGTGCCAGCAGCTTCTCCGGCCCCCCCGGGACTAGCGGGAGCAAACAGTACTTC.

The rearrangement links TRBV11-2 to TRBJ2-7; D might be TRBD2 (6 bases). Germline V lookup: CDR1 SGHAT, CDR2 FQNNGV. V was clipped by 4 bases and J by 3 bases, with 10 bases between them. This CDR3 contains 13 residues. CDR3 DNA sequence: TGTGCCAGCAGCTCCCTGACTAGCTACGAGCAGTACTTC. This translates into CASSSLTSYEQYF.

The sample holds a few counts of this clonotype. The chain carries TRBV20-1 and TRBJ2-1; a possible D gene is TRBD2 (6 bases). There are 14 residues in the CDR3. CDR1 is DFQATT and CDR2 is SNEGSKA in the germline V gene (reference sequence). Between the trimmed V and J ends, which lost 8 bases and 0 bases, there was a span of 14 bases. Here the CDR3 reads CSTSSASSYNEQFF. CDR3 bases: TGCAGTACCTCTAGCGCAAGCTCCTACAATGAGCAGTTCTTC.

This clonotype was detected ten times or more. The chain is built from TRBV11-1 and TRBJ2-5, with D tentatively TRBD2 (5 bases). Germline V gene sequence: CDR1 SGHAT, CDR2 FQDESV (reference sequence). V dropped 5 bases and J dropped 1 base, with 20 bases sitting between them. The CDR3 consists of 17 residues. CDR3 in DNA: TGTGCCAGCAGCCCCGTCCGTGGGAGAGGTATCCAAGAGACCCAGTACTTC. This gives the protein CASSPVRGRGIQETQYF. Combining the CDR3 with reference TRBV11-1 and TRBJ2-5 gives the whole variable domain EAEVAQSPRYKITEKSQAVAFWCDPISGHATLYWYRQILGQGPELLVQFQDESVVDDSQLPKDRFSAERLKGVDSTLKIQPAELGDSAMYLCASSPVRGRGIQETQYFGPGTRLLVL.

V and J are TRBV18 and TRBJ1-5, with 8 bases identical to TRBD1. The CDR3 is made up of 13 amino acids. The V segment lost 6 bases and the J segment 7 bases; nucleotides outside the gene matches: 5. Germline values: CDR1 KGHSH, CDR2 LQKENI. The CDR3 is CASSNYRGQPQHF. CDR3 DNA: TGTGCCAGCTCCAATTACAGGGGGCAGCCCCAGCATTTT.

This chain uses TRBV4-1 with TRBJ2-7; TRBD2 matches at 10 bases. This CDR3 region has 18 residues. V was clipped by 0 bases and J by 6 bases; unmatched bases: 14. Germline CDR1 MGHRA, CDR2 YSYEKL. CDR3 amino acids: CASSQESGLARGWGEQYF. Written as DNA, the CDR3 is TGCGCCAGCAGCCAAGAGTCGGGACTAGCGCGAGGATGGGGCGAGCAGTACTTC.

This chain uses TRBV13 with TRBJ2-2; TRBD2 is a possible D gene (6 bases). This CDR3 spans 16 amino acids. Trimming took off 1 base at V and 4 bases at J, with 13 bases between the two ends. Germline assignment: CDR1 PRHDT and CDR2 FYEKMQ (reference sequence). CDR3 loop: CASSLVASDSTGELFF. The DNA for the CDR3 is TGTGCCAGCAGCTTAGTGGCTAGCGATAGCACCGGGGAGCTGTTTTTT.

CDR3 coding DNA: TGCGCCAGCAGCGCCTCCCTGGTAGCGGGAGCCACAGATACGCAGTATTTT. This translates into CASSASLVAGATDTQYF. The chain combines TRBV5-1 with TRBJ2-3; 9 positions agree with TRBD2. The CDR3 has 17 residues. The trim removed 4 bases at V and 2 bases at J, leaving 11 bases unmatched. Germline CDR1 and CDR2: SGHRS and YFSETQ.

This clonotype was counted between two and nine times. CDR3: CAISGTPSGYEQYF. The CDR3 nucleotides read TGTGCCATCAGTGGAACTCCCTCGGGCTACGAGCAGTACTTC. The J gene is TRBJ2-7, the V gene TRBV10-3; D gene uncertain. Deletions cut 4 bases from V and 3 bases from J, with 13 bases between. The CDR3 loop spans 14 amino acids. Germline loops: CDR1 ENHRY, CDR2 SYGVKD.

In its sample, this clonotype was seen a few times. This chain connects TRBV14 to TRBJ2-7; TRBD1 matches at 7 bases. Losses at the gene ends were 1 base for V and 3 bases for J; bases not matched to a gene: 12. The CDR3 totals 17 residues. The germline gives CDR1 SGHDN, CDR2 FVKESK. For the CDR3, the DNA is TGTGCCAGCAGCCAAGGTGACAGGGTCTGGGGCTTCTACGAGCAGTACTTC. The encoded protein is CASSQGDRVWGFYEQYF.

The CDR3 loop reads CASSYGTGGAGANVLTF. As DNA, the CDR3 is TGTGCCAGCAGCTACGGGACAGGGGGAGCTGGGGCCAACGTCCTGACTTTC. V usage is TRBV5-6 and J usage is TRBJ2-6, with 11 bases matching TRBD1. There are 17 residues in the CDR3. The germline gives CDR1 SGHDT, CDR2 YYEEEE. V was pared by 3 bases and J by 2 bases, with 4 bases of the junction left unmatched.